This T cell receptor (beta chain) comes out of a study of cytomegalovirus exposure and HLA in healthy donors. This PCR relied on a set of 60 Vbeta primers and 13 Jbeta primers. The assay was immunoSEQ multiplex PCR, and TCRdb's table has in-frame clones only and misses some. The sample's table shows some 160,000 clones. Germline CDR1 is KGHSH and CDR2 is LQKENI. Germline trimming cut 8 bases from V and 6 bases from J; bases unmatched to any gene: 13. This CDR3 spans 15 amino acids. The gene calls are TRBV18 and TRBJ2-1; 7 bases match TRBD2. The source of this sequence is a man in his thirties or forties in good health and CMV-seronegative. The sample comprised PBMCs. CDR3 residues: CASNYETGRVNEQFF. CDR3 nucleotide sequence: TGTGCCAGCAACTACGAGACGGGGAGGGTCAATGAGCAGTTCTTC.